This TCR beta chain was documented in a study of cytomegalovirus exposure and HLA in healthy donors. The PCR was carried out with 60 Vbeta primers and 13 Jbeta primers. Repertoires were generated with immunoSEQ multiplex PCR, while TCRdb's copy carries only in-frame clones and drops some. The data contain under 150,000 clones, over 8% of them singletons. The CDR3 totals 14 residues. V was clipped by 1 base and J by 6 bases, with 12 bases between them. Germline lookup yields CDR1 SGHAT and CDR2 FQNNGV. The receptor comes from a man in his thirties or forties in good health and CMV-seronegative. The sample comprised PBMCs. The rearrangement uses TRBV11-2 and TRBJ1-2, with D possibly matching TRBD1 (5 bases). DNA of the CDR3: TGTGCCAGCAGCTTAGGTCCGGGGGTAAATGGCTACACCTTC. Its translation: CASSLGPGVNGYTF.